These 20 T cell receptor beta chains were all obtained from the same sample, sequenced in a study of T cells in Graves' hyperthyroidism and ophthalmopathy (dated by TCRdb to between 2017 and 2020). The library was made by multiplex PCR. Sequencer: Illumina HiSeq 2000. TCR beta CDR3 regions were amplified from RNA transcripts. A first-round RT-PCR of the TCR CDR3 used the HTBI primer set with the Qiagen OneStep RT-PCR kit. TCRdb took the public reads, trimmed them with fastp at Q25, ran MiXCR for clone calling and kept in-frame beta chains. One record per CDR3 amino acid sequence lists the most common genes and DNA. This sample is represented by about 590,000 distinct CDR3 sequences; 15% to 17% of them were singletons. Of the sample, approximately 7.4% is held by the ten largest clones. Sequencing input: blood. The receptors here all came from a woman in her 30s with Graves' hyperthyroidism.

V and J are TRBV28 and TRBJ1-5; D is unclear. The CDR3 contains 13 residues. Trimming shortened V by 4 bases and J by 2 bases, and 6 bases separated the two germline ends. Germline values: CDR1 MDHEN, CDR2 SYDVKM. The CDR3 is CASSYPGNQPQHF. The CDR3 DNA follows: TGTGCCAGCAGTTATCCCGGCAATCAGCCCCAGCATTTT.

This rearrangement joins TRBV3-1 to TRBJ1-2; 7 positions agree with TRBD1. J lost 1 base, V lost 4 bases, and 6 bases had no gene match. The CDR3 consists of 15 residues. CDR1 is LGHDT, CDR2 YNNKEL, per germline (reference sequence). CDR3 nucleotides: TGTGCCAGCAGCCCCTGGAGGGGGCTTAACTATGGCTACACCTTC. Its protein product is CASSPWRGLNYGYTF.

This clonotype has ten or more counts. J is TRBJ2-3 and V is TRBV27; 7 nucleotides agree with TRBD1. CDR3 length equals 15 residues. V dropped 8 bases and J dropped 1; count of bases not matched to a gene: 9. Germline V gene lookup returns CDR1 MNHEY and CDR2 SMNVEV (reference sequence). The DNA for the CDR3 is TGTGCCAGCTCGACAGGGATAACAGGCACAGATACGCAGTATTTT. Encoded protein: CASSTGITGTDTQYF.

This clonotype was picked up a small number of times. The rearrangement uses TRBV6-1 and TRBJ1-4, with a weak D call TRBD1 (5 bases). Germline loops: CDR1 MNHNS, CDR2 SASEGT. The CDR3 sequence is 13 residues long. Trimming pared 7 bases from V and 0 bases from J, leaving 6 bases between. CDR3 nucleotide sequence: TGTGCCAGCATGGGGGCAACTAATGAAAAACTGTTTTTT. Its protein is CASMGATNEKLFF.

This clonotype was detected a few times. The chain employs TRBV19 and TRBJ2-2; no clear D. This CDR3 has 15 amino acids. Germline assignment: CDR1 LNHDA and CDR2 SQIVND (reference sequence). V was pared by 0 bases and J by 1 base, with 6 bases between. This chain's CDR3 is CASSIDPLNTGELFF. The CDR3 nucleotides are TGTGCCAGTAGTATAGACCCACTGAACACCGGGGAGCTGTTTTTT.

The sample holds many counts of this clonotype. The J gene is TRBJ1-1, the V gene TRBV15, with 7 bases lining up with TRBD1. The CDR3 totals 15 residues. The germline V gene has CDR1 LNHNV and CDR2 YYDKDF (reference sequence). J was trimmed by 4 bases and V by 0 bases; bases with no gene match: 5. The CDR3 loop reads CATSRDDRVGTEAFF. CDR3 in DNA: TGTGCCACCAGCAGAGACGACAGGGTTGGCACTGAAGCTTTCTTT.

The rearrangement links TRBV19 to TRBJ2-1, with 12 bases identical to TRBD2. The junction had 9 bases not matched to a gene; V was cut back by 3 bases and J by 6 bases. The CDR3 extends over 17 amino acids. The germline CDR1 and CDR2 sequences are LNHDA and SQIVND (reference sequence). The CDR3 reads CASSMSALLAGGNEQFF. The CDR3 nucleotides read TGTGCCAGTAGTATGTCGGCGCTACTAGCGGGAGGCAATGAGCAGTTCTTC. Full variable domain (outside the CDR3, taken from reference TRBV19 and TRBJ2-1): DGGITQSPKYLFRKEGQNVTLSCEQNLNHDAMYWYRQDPGQGLRLIYYSQIVNDFQKGDIAEGYSVSREKKESFPLTVTSAQKNPTAFYLCASSMSALLAGGNEQFFGPGTRLTVL.

Many counts were recorded for this clonotype. The V gene is TRBV7-9, the J gene TRBJ1-5; D is perhaps TRBD1 (5 bases). Trimming pared 1 base from V and 6 bases from J, leaving 10 bases between. This CDR3 comprises 14 residues. Germline V lookup: CDR1 SEHNR, CDR2 FQNEAQ (reference sequence). Written as DNA, the CDR3 is TGTGCCAGCAGCTTAGGACAGTCCGGTCAGCCCCAGCATTTT. It encodes CASSLGQSGQPQHF.

Ten or more counts support this clonotype. The chain employs TRBV18 and TRBJ1-1, with D hard to call. Looked up from germline, CDR1 is KGHSH and CDR2 is LQKENI. V lost 2 bases and J 1 base, leaving 5 bases between the germline ends. The CDR3 sequence is 13 residues long. The CDR3 DNA reads as TGTGCCAGCTCACCAATGGGGAACACTGAAGCTTTCTTT. Residues: CASSPMGNTEAFF.

Comments on this clonotype: This may arise from a read error, as a much more abundant clone is one base away. The genes are TRBV27 and TRBJ1-6, with 9 bases lining up with TRBD1. The CDR3 consists of 16 residues. Trimming at V came to 6 bases and at J to 10 bases, leaving 13 bases not matched to a gene. Germline V gene data show CDR1 as MNHEY and CDR2 as SMNVEV (reference sequence). The CDR3 loop is CASRKGVGQGKSPLHF. CDR3 DNA: TGTGCCAGCAGAAAAGGTGTCGGACAGGGGAAGTCACCCCTCCACTTT.

This clonotype was observed a few times. The chain joins TRBV20-1 to TRBJ1-1; TRBD1 is a possible D gene (5 bases). Germline V gene sequence: CDR1 DFQATT, CDR2 SNEGSKA (reference sequence). The CDR3 length is 12 residues. V shed 6 bases and J shed 1 base, with 9 bases lying between them. The CDR3 DNA follows: TGCAGTGCAACGGGGACGAACACTGAAGCTTTCTTT. It encodes CSATGTNTEAFF.

Many counts were recorded for this clonotype. The gene calls are TRBV9 and TRBJ2-7; TRBD1 matches 12 bases. The germline CDR1 and CDR2 sequences are SGDLS and YYNGEE. The junction had 8 bases not matched to a gene; V was cut back by 2 bases and J by 2 bases. The CDR3 totals 17 residues. As DNA, the CDR3 is TGTGCCAGCAGCGTGAGGGGGACAGGGGGCATCCCCTACGAGCAGTACTTC. Translated: CASSVRGTGGIPYEQYF.

The V call is TRBV19, the J call TRBJ2-7; tentative D call: TRBD2 (5 bases). The CDR3 length is 16 residues. Trimming removed 1 base at V and 6 bases at J, with 19 bases between. Per the germline V gene, CDR1 is LNHDA and CDR2 is SQIVND (reference sequence). The CDR3 coding sequence is TGTGCCAGTAGTATAGGGGTCGTTTGGCGACGGGGCGAGCAGTACTTC. It translates to CASSIGVVWRRGEQYF. The full variable domain, completed using reference TRBV19 and TRBJ2-7, is DGGITQSPKYLFRKEGQNVTLSCEQNLNHDAMYWYRQDPGQGLRLIYYSQIVNDFQKGDIAEGYSVSREKKESFPLTVTSAQKNPTAFYLCASSIGVVWRRGEQYFGPGTRLTVT.

The count of this clonotype is one. The chain has TRBV19 and TRBJ2-7, with D possibly TRBD2 on 6 matching bases. Germline assignment: CDR1 LNHDA and CDR2 SQIVND (reference sequence). V was pared by 2 bases and J by 6 bases, with 14 bases between. This CDR3 contains 14 residues. This CDR3 reads CASSITGTPLEQYF. The CDR3 DNA follows: TGTGCCAGTAGTATAACTGGGACTCCCCTCGAGCAGTACTTC.

This clonotype came up a few times. The chain uses TRBV3-1 and TRBJ2-7; TRBD2 aligns across 11 bases. Germline V lookup: CDR1 LGHDT, CDR2 YNNKEL (reference sequence). V gave up 1 base and J gave up 2 bases; unmatched junction bases: 4. This CDR3 contains 16 residues. CDR3 bases: TGTGCCAGCAGCCAAGGACTAGCGGGACAGACCTACGAGCAGTACTTC. This gives the protein CASSQGLAGQTYEQYF.

On this clonotype: One base away lies a much larger clone, so this may be a sequencing read error. The chain has TRBV5-5 and TRBJ2-1; 7 bases are shared with TRBD2. The CDR3 has 18 residues. The junction had 15 bases not matched to a gene; V was cut back by 2 bases and J by 4 bases. Germline CDR1 is SGHKS and CDR2 is YYEKEE (reference sequence). CDR3 sequence reads: CASSFPAMSAAGYNEQFF. The CDR3, as DNA: TGTGCCAGCAGCTTCCCCGCAATGTCCGCAGCGGGGTACAATGAGCAGTTCTTC.

This clonotype was seen many times. The chain uses TRBV2 and TRBJ1-1, with D possibly matching TRBD1 (6 bases). The CDR3 loop spans 16 amino acids. The germline gives CDR1 SNHLY, CDR2 FYNNEI. Trimming stripped 3 bases from V and 1 base from J, with 15 bases between. In DNA form, the CDR3 reads TGTGCCAGCAGTGACTGGAAGGGGGAGAGGAACACTGAAGCTTTCTTT. Protein sequence: CASSDWKGERNTEAFF. Full variable domain (rest looked up from reference TRBV2 and TRBJ1-1): EPEVTQTPSHQVTQMGQEVILRCVPISNHLYFYWYRQILGQKVEFLVSFYNNEISEKSEIFDDQFSVERPDGSNFTLKIRSTKLEDSAMYFCASSDWKGERNTEAFFGQGTRLTVV.

This clonotype was seen a few times. The chain couples TRBV7-9 to TRBJ2-2; 10 positions agree with TRBD1. J gave up 5 bases and V 6 bases, and 9 bases lay outside the gene matches. Germline assignment: CDR1 SEHNR and CDR2 FQNEAQ (reference sequence). This CDR3 is 16 amino acids long. The CDR3 here is CASRPRGTGETGELFF. The CDR3 DNA sequence: TGTGCCAGCAGGCCTCGCGGGACAGGGGAAACCGGGGAGCTGTTTTTT.

This clonotype was seen repeatedly, ten times or more. This chain links TRBV7-6 with TRBJ2-3, with D tentatively TRBD1 or TRBD2 (5 bases each). In germline, CDR1 is SGHVS, CDR2 FNYEAQ. The ends were cut back, 5 bases at V and 3 bases at J, with 15 bases in the middle. The CDR3 loop spans 15 amino acids. CDR3: CASSPGRPRTDTQYF. DNA for the CDR3: TGTGCCAGCAGCCCGGGACGACCCAGGACAGATACGCAGTATTTT.

The table lists this clonotype with many counts. The V gene is TRBV12-3 or TRBV12-4, the J gene TRBJ1-4; 7 bases agree with TRBD1. V lost 5 bases, J lost 0 bases, and 9 bases stayed unmatched. The CDR3 sequence is 17 residues long. In DNA, the CDR3 is TGTGCCAGCAGTACCAAACAGGGGCCTGCAACTAATGAAAAACTGTTTTTT. As protein: CASSTKQGPATNEKLFF.